This TCR beta chain was captured in a study of neurological immune-mediated disorders. Trimming cost V 1 base and J 3 bases; bases outside gene matches: 3. From germline, CDR1 is SGHRS and CDR2 YFSETQ. The CDR3 loop spans 14 amino acids. Many counts were recorded for this clonotype. Its specificity is not known. The time point: longitudinal time-point 3. By 5'RACE with 10-nucleotide random UMIs, the cDNA was made. From 15-18 subjects, over 160 million TCR-beta sequences were obtained in each sequencing run. TCRdb reprocessed the 5' RACE reads via MiXCR and lists one record per CDR3 protein. The sample yields approximately 89,000 distinct CDR3 sequences, around 4.5% seen once. General study results and limits: The repertoires of 18 of 34 multiple sclerosis patients fell into one related-CDR3 cluster (a possible signature) under phylogenetic grouping.

The material sequenced was PBMCs. This chain joins TRBV5-1 and TRBJ2-5; 7 bases map to TRBD2. The origin of this receptor is an older woman with multiple sclerosis. The CDR3 nucleotides are TGCGCCAGCAGCTTGCCCAGCGGGGAAGAGACCCAGTACTTC. Translating gives CASSLPSGEETQYF.